Shown below are 19 T cell receptor beta chains from a single sample sequenced in a study of T cell changes during pregnancy in multiple sclerosis. The repertoire was sequenced with immunoSEQ multiplex PCR; TCRdb's copy has only in-frame clones and lacks some. In the table there are some 47,000 clones, 85% to 90% of which are singletons. The sample was CD8+ T cells from peripheral blood mononuclear cells, taken in the second trimester of pregnancy. All receptors derive from a female donor with multiple sclerosis, enrolled in a pregnancy study.

The chain couples TRBV7-9 to TRBJ2-7; 7 positions agree with TRBD2. Trimming at V came to 3 bases and at J to 3 bases, leaving 8 bases not matched to a gene. The germline gives CDR1 SEHNR, CDR2 FQNEAQ (reference sequence). The CDR3 loop spans 15 amino acids. The CDR3 DNA reads TGTGCCAGCAGCTTCTCTGGCAGCGGGGACTACGAGCAGTACTTC. Translated: CASSFSGSGDYEQYF.

This sequence joins TRBV7-9 and TRBJ2-2; D call uncertain. Trimming removed 11 bases from V and 4 bases from J, with 14 bases in between. This CDR3 has 13 residues. Germline lookup yields CDR1 SEHNR and CDR2 FQNEAQ (reference sequence). CDR3 sequence reads: CAPEASGTGELFF. The DNA of the CDR3 is TGTGCCCCCGAGGCATCCGGCACCGGGGAGCTGTTTTTT.

V is TRBV19 and J is TRBJ2-7, with D possibly matching TRBD2 (5 bases). The ends were cut back, 3 bases at V and 3 bases at J, with 9 bases in the middle. Germline CDR1 LNHDA, CDR2 SQIVND (reference sequence). The CDR3 consists of 13 residues. The CDR3 DNA reads as TGTGCCAGTAGTATGGAGGTATTCTACGAGCAGTACTTC. It translates to CASSMEVFYEQYF.

This chain uses TRBV13 with TRBJ1-6, with a tentative D call TRBD1 (6 bases). Deletions cut 5 bases from V and 6 bases from J, with 20 bases between. Per the germline V gene, CDR1 is PRHDT and CDR2 is FYEKMQ (reference sequence). This CDR3 spans 17 amino acids. Here the CDR3 reads CASSPTGTSAGNSPLHF. The CDR3 DNA sequence: TGTGCCAGCAGCCCCACCGGGACATCTGCGGGTAATTCACCCCTCCACTTT.

The chain recombines TRBV13 with TRBJ2-7, with TRBD2 matching over 8 bases. The V gene's germline CDR1 is PRHDT and CDR2 FYEKMQ (reference sequence). This CDR3 has 17 amino acids. V trimming: 0 bases; J trimming: 0 bases; junction bases outside the gene matches: 7. The CDR3 spells CASSLGTGTRSSYEQYF. CDR3 nucleotides: TGTGCCAGCAGCTTAGGAACCGGGACTAGGAGCTCCTACGAGCAGTACTTC.

Of note for this clone: Because it lacks the conserved phenylalanine or tryptophan at the end, this CDR3 is likely a read error. The limits of the CDR3 on the DNA are not certain, so only TCRdb's listed CDR3 is given. This rearrangement joins TRBV12-1 to TRBJ2-4; TRBD2 is taken as the D call from the table, unchecked against the DNA. TRBV12-1 represents a pseudogene. Counting both end residues, the CDR3 totals 8 amino acids. The CDR3 protein is CASSSARS.

This clone was detected a few times. The rearrangement joins TRBV6-1 to TRBJ1-6, with unresolved D. Germline values: CDR1 MNHNS, CDR2 SASEGT. The CDR3 runs to 14 residues. The V and J ends lost 2 bases and 8 bases respectively, with 10 bases between them. The CDR3, as DNA: TGTGCCAGCAGTGAATCAGAGGAAGATTCACCCCTCCACTTT. Translating it yields CASSESEEDSPLHF.

As regards this clone: At one of its ends the junction is not consistent with the germline gene, which may arise from a read error. The V call is TRBV7-9, the J call TRBJ1-5; unclear D gene. CDR3 size: 15 residues. Germline CDR1 and CDR2: SEHNR and FQNEAQ (reference sequence). This CDR3 is CASSLTSQSNQPQHF. The CDR3 DNA reads as TGTGCCAGCAGCTTAACGAGTCAAAGCAACCAGCCCCAGCATTTT.

The chain is built from TRBV7-9 and TRBJ2-5; 7 bases align to TRBD2. Losses at the gene ends were 2 bases for V and 1 base for J; bases not matched to a gene: 4. Germline V gives CDR1 SEHNR, CDR2 FQNEAQ (reference sequence). The CDR3 covers 15 residues. The CDR3 is CASSLPPGGQETQYF. The CDR3 nucleotides are TGTGCCAGCAGCTTACCCCCGGGGGGCCAAGAGACCCAGTACTTC.

This clone was seen a single time. The CDR3 bases are TGTGCCAGCAGGTCGGGACTAGCGGGCCTCTCCTACAATGAGCAGTTCTTC. The encoded protein is CASRSGLAGLSYNEQFF. The genes are TRBV27 and TRBJ2-1; 12 nucleotides agree with TRBD2. The V gene end was trimmed by 6 bases and the J gene end by 0 bases; junction bases not matched to a gene: 6. The CDR3 has 17 residues. Germline assignment: CDR1 MNHEY and CDR2 SMNVEV (reference sequence).

V usage is TRBV10-1 and J usage is TRBJ2-1; 10 bases match TRBD2. The CDR3 consists of 15 residues. V lost 4 bases to trimming and J lost 8 bases; unmatched junction nucleotides: 8. The germline V gene encodes CDR1 WNHNN and CDR2 SYGVQD (reference sequence). The CDR3 reads CASSGSGGVIDEQFF. CDR3 nucleotide sequence: TGCGCCAGCAGTGGGAGCGGGGGGGTTATCGATGAGCAGTTCTTC.

The V gene is TRBV11-2, the J gene TRBJ1-2; TRBD1 is a possible D gene (5 bases). The length of the CDR3 is 15 residues. Per germline, CDR1 SGHAT and CDR2 FQNNGV. V was trimmed by 1 base and J by 2 bases, leaving 11 bases between them. Here the CDR3 reads CASSLGATANYGYTF. In DNA, the CDR3 is TGTGCCAGCAGCTTAGGCGCGACAGCCAACTATGGCTACACCTTC.

The chain has TRBV7-9 and TRBJ2-7; 8 nucleotides line up with TRBD1. The J segment lost 3 bases and the V segment lost 4 bases, leaving 5 bases of the junction unmatched. The CDR3 sequence is 14 residues long. The germline CDR1 and CDR2 sequences are SEHNR and FQNEAQ (reference sequence). CDR3 in amino acids: CASSWDRTFYEQYF. CDR3 in DNA: TGTGCCAGCAGCTGGGACAGGACTTTCTACGAGCAGTACTTC.

CDR3 sequence reads: CASSYNPGQGAGEQYF. CDR3 coding DNA: TGTGCCAGCAGTTATAACCCGGGACAGGGGGCAGGGGAGCAGTACTTC. The chain employs TRBV6-5 and TRBJ2-7; 12 positions agree with TRBD1. Looked up from germline, CDR1 is MNHEY and CDR2 is SVGAGI. This CDR3 has 16 residues. With V trimmed by 3 bases and J by 7 bases, 10 bases remained unmatched.

The chain employs TRBV13 and TRBJ2-6; D is unclear. CDR1 is PRHDT, CDR2 FYEKMQ, per germline (reference sequence). The CDR3 is 15 residues long. V was trimmed by 0 bases and J by 1 base, leaving 4 bases between them. The CDR3 nucleotides are TGTGCCAGCAGCTTAGGCCTGTCTGGGGCCAACGTCCTGACTTTC. It encodes CASSLGLSGANVLTF. The variable domain in full, with the rest retrieved from reference TRBV13 and TRBJ2-6, is AAGVIQSPRHLIKEKRETATLKCYPIPRHDTVYWYQQGPGQDPQFLISFYEKMQSDKGSIPDRFSAQQFSDYHSELNMSSLELGDSALYFCASSLGLSGANVLTFGAGSRLTVL.

J is TRBJ1-2 and V is TRBV27; D not certain. V lost 6 bases and J 7 bases, leaving 21 bases between the germline ends. The CDR3 is 15 amino acids. Germline CDR1 is MNHEY and CDR2 is SMNVEV (reference sequence). CDR3 DNA: TGTGCCAGCAGCCGGAGACGGGAGGTCACCTCTGGCTACACCTTC. Translation: CASSRRREVTSGYTF.

The chain couples TRBV29-1 to TRBJ1-2, with D hard to call. Germline lookup yields CDR1 SQVTM and CDR2 ANQGSEA. The CDR3 has 11 residues. V gave up 6 bases and J gave up 5 bases, with 10 bases separating them. In DNA, the CDR3 is TGCAGCGTGTCCGACAATTATGGCTACACCTTC. Translation gives CSVSDNYGYTF.

This clone has only one observation. The chain couples TRBV6-4 to TRBJ2-3; 13 nucleotides align to TRBD2. The CDR3 runs to 15 residues. Trimming at V came to 5 bases and at J to 2 bases, leaving 1 base not matched to a gene. Germline V gene data show CDR1 as MRHNA and CDR2 as SNTAGT. The CDR3 DNA sequence: TGTGCCAGCAGTACTAGCGGGGGGGCCACAGATACGCAGTATTTT. Translation: CASSTSGGATDTQYF.

The V gene is TRBV11-2, the J gene TRBJ1-2, with D tentatively TRBD1 (6 bases). The V gene's germline CDR1 is SGHAT and CDR2 FQNNGV. Deletions cut 3 bases from V and 2 bases from J, with 16 bases between. The CDR3 contains 16 residues. In DNA, the CDR3 is TGTGCCAGCAGCTTGGGGGCTCTTGCCGCAAACTATGGCTACACCTTC. It encodes CASSLGALAANYGYTF.